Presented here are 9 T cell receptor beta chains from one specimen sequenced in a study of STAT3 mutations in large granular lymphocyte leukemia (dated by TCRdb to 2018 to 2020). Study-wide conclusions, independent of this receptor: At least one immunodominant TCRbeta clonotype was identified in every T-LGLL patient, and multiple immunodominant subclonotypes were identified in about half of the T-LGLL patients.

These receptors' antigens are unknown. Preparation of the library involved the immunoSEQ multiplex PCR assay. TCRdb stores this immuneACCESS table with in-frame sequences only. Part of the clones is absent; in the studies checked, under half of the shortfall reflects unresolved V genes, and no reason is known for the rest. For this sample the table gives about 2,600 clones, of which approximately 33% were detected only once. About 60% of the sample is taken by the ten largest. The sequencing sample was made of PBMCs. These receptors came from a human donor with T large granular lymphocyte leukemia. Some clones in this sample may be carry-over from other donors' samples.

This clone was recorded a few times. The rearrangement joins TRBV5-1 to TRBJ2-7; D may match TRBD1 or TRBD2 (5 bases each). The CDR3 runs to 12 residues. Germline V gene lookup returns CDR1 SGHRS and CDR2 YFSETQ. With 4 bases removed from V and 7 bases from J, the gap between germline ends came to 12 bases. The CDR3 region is CASSGDGREQYF. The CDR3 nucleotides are TGCGCCAGCAGCGGGGACGGAAGGGAGCAGTACTTC.

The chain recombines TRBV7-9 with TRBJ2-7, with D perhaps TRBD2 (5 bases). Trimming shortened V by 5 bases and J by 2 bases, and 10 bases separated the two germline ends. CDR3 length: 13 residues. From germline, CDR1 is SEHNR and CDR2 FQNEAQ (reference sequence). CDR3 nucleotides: TGTGCCAGCAGCCAGGACGGGGCCTACGAGCAGTACTTC. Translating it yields CASSQDGAYEQYF.

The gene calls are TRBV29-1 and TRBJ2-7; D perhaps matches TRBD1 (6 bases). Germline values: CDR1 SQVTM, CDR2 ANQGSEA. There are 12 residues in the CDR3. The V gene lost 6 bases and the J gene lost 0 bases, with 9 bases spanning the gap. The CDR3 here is CSVVDSSYEQYF. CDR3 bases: TGCAGCGTCGTGGACAGCTCCTACGAGCAGTACTTC.

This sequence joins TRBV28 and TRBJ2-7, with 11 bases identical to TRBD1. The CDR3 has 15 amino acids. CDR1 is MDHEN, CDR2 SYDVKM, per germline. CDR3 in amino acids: CASSERTGGVAMVYV. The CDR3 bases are TGTGCCAGCAGCGAGAGGACAGGGGGCGTCGCGATGGTGTACGTA.

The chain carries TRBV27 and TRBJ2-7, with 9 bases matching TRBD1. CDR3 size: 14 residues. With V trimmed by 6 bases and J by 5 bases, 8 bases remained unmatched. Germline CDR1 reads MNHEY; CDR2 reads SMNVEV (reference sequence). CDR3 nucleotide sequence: TGTGCCAGCAGCGACAGGGGGGCCGGGGACGAGCAGTACTTC. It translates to CASSDRGAGDEQYF.

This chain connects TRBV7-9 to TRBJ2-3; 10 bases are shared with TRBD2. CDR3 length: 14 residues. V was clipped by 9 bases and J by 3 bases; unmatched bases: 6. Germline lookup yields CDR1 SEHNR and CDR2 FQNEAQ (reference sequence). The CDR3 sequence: CASTGTSVTDTQYF. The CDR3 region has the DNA TGTGCCAGTACCGGGACTAGCGTGACAGATACGCAGTATTTT.

The chain's CDR3 is CASSLGGEAFF. In DNA form, the CDR3 reads TGTGCCAGTAGTCTGGGCGGTGAAGCTTTCTTT. The chain joins TRBV19 to TRBJ1-1; D gene ambiguous. CDR1 is LNHDA and CDR2 is SQIVND in the germline V gene (reference sequence). Trimming shortened V by 5 bases and J by 7 bases, and 8 bases separated the two germline ends. The CDR3 totals 11 residues.

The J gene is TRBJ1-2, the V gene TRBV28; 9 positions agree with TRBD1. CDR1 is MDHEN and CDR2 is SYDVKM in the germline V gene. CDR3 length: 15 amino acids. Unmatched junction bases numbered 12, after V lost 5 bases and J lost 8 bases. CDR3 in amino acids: CASSPGDRVLEGYTF. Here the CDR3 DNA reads TGTGCCAGCAGTCCTGGGGACAGGGTACTGGAGGGCTACACCTTC.

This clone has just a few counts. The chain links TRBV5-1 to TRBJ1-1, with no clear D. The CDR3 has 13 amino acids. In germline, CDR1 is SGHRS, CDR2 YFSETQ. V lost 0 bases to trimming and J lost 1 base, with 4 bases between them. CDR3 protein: CASSLGGNTEAFF. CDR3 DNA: TGCGCCAGCAGCTTGGGGGGGAACACTGAAGCTTTCTTT.